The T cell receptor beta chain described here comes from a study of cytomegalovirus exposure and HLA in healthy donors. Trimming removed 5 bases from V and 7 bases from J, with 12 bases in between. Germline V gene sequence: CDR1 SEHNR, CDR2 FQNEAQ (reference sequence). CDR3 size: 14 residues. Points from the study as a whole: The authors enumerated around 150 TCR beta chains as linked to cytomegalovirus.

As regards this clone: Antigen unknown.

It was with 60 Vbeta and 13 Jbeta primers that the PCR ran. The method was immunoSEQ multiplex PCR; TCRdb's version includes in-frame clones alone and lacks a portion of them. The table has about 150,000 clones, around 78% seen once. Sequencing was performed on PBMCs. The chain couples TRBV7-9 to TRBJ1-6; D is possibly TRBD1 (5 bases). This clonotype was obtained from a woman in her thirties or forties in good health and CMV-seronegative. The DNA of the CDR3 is TGTGCCAGCAGCCCGACAGATTACAATTCACCCCTCCACTTT. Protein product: CASSPTDYNSPLHF.